One T cell receptor (beta chain) is described in this entry. The antigen it binds to is not known. Per-nucleotide qualities are absent, and no much larger clonotype sits a single base away. The sample comes from a study of radiation and T cells in renal cell carcinoma (dated by TCRdb to the early 2020s). Background on the whole study: In total, fewer than 55 samples underwent TCR beta sequencing: roughly 25 tumors plus 27 peripheral blood samples. A total of roughly 3,900,000 unique CDR3 nucleotide sequences, encoding more than 2 million unique CDR3 amino acid sequences, were found across all 50 or so samples.

V has 4 bases trimmed and J has 1 base trimmed; junction bases matching no gene number 5. The germline V gene sets CDR1 to MGHRA and CDR2 to YSYEKL. Reading from cysteine to phenylalanine, the CDR3 counts 16 amino acids. Only the CDR3 region is kept as DNA, spanning 48 bases read in frame from base 1. The paper's findings and limits, for the study overall: Compared with control tumors, irradiated tumors had a greater number of dominant CDR3 motifs, and those motifs took up a bigger portion of the repertoire. Because only small tumor regions of approximately 1 g were available, intratumoral heterogeneity was not captured. Effects of radiation dose or scheduling on the TCR repertoire could not be addressed with the single-armed trial design. Compared with controls, irradiated tumors had higher TCR clonality, as the top 100 clonotypes made up an average of 54% of the repertoire, versus around 43% in nephrectomy-only tumors.

Taken with the paper, the label for time point translates to: tumor resected at nephrectomy. The intended sense of this specimen's treatment or condition label: treatment-naive control, cytoreductive nephrectomy. For controls, tumors were taken from treatment-naive renal cell carcinoma patients who had cytoreductive nephrectomy with no radiation beforehand. Renal cell carcinoma with clear cell pathology was present in all patients. Control tumors used for TCR sequencing came from a handful of females and under twelve males, resected 2011 to 2014, with median age around 50 years (range about 35 to 82). Tumors were dissociated mechanically, digested with collagenase/hyaluronidase at 37 degrees C, processed in gentleMACS C tubes, and stored in liquid nitrogen. Genomic DNA for TCR sequencing was prepared using the QIAamp DNA Blood Mini Kit (Qiagen). The analyses included just those samples that passed every quality control check.

Following the manufacturer's recommendations, the immunoSEQ kit was used to generate TCR beta libraries from genomic DNA. For library preparation, a first multiplex PCR was performed with proprietary primers, followed by a second PCR in which unique barcodes were added, and bead cleanups were performed after each round. Each sample batch included a kit-provided positive control reaction and a negative control reaction. The final libraries were assessed on an Agilent 4200 TapeStation D1000 ScreenTape, pooled by volume, and quantified by qPCR. Sequencing was performed on an Illumina NextSeq500 with a MidOutput 150-cycle cartridge, and 156 Read1 and 15 Index1 cycles were run with kit custom primers. The pooled library was loaded at 0.9 to 1 pM with an approximately 20% PhiX control spike-in. Regarding the original processing steps: The vendor-processed data were analyzed in R, and a clonotype was defined as all T cells that share the same CDR3 nucleotide sequence. In the clone abundance analyses, frequencies in each sample were normalized to that sample's 10,000 most abundant clones. Public T cell clones, averaging fewer than five per sample, were removed before analysis. The dominant motif analysis was done with ImmunoMap using the PAM10 matrix, a gap penalty of 30, and a homology threshold of 0.3, and motifs with a cumulative frequency of at least 0.01 were considered dominant. Entries here come from immuneACCESS through TCRdb and include only in-frame sequences with V and J called. Some clones fail to appear in such tables; in the studies checked, an unresolved V gene covers under half of the shortfall, and the cause of the remainder is unknown. The V and J calls and clone size are taken from that table; D and trimming were inferred from the DNA. The sample data list some 5,600 clones, and about 64% of these were observed just once. The ten largest account for roughly 28% of the sample.

The receptor was derived from a human donor with renal cell carcinoma. The source material was tumor tissue, sampled from a patient whose treatment was nephrectomy without radiotherapy. The chain couples TRBV4-1 to TRBJ1-1, with TRBD1 identical over 11 junction bases. The nucleotides are TGCGCCAGCAGCCCGGGACAGGGGGTCAGGAACACTGAAGCTTTCTTT. The translation is CASSPGQGVRNTEAFF.